Given below is one T cell receptor (beta chain) in context. The entry originates in a study of PD-1 blockade in mismatch repair-deficient tumors. V trimming: 5 bases; J trimming: 7 bases; junction bases outside the gene matches: 9. The CDR3 loop spans 17 amino acids. Germline CDR1 reads SGHTA; CDR2 reads FQGNSA. Sequencing was performed with immunoSEQ multiplex PCR; in TCRdb, only in-frame clones are kept and a portion is missing. The profile shows some 120,000 clones, approximately 86% of them singletons. Material: peripheral blood, obtained 44 weeks after starting pembrolizumab. The sequence was obtained from an adult with mismatch repair-deficient cancer. The chain combines TRBV7-2 with TRBJ2-1; TRBD2 aligns across 15 bases. In DNA form, the CDR3 reads TGTGCCAGCAGCCCACCTCCGGGACTAGCGGGAGGAAATGAGCAGTTCTTC. Protein sequence: CASSPPPGLAGGNEQFF.